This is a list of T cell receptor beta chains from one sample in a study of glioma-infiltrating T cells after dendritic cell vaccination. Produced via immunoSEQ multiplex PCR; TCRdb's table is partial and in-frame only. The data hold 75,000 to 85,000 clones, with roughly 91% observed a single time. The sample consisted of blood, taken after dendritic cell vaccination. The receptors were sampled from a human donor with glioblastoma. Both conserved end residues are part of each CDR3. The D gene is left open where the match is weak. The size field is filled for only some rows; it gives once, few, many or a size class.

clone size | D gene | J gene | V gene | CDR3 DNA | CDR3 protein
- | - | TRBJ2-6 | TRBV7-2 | TGTGCCAGCAGCTTAGCACCCCTCCTCGGAGGGTCTTCTGGGGCCAACGTCCTGACTTTC | CASSLAPLLGGSSGANVLTF
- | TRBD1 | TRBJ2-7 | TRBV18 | TGTGCCAGCTCACCAGAGGACAGGAGCCTTTACGAGCAGTACTTC | CASSPEDRSLYEQYF
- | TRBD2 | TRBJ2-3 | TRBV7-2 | TGTGCCAGCAGCTGGGCTAGCGGGGGGAGCACAGATACGCAGTATTTT | CASSWASGGSTDTQYF
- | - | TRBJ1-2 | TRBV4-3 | TGCGCCAGCAGCCCCGGTAGGGGCGGCTATGGCTACACCTTC | CASSPGRGGYGYTF
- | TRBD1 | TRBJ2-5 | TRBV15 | TGTGCCACCAGCAGGGCTACAGGGGGTTGGGAGACCCAGTACTTC | CATSRATGGWETQYF
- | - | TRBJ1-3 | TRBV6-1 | TGTGCCAGCAGTGAAACCGGTCCTCTCTCTGGAAACACCATATATTTT | CASSETGPLSGNTIYF
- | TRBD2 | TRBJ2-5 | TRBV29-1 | TGCAGCGTTGACACTCTCGCGGGGGTAGATGAGACCCAGTACTTC | CSVDTLAGVDETQYF
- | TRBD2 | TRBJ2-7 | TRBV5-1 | TGCGCCAGCAGCTTGGTAGCGGGGAGCTCCTACGAGCAGTACTTC | CASSLVAGSSYEQYF
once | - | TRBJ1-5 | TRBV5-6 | TGTGCCAGCAGCTTGATGAGGAAGGGCAATCAGCCCCAGCATTTT | CASSLMRKGNQPQHF
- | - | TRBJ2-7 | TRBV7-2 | TGTGCCAGCAGCTTAACCCCGGGAGTGGAGCAGTACTTC | CASSLTPGVEQYF
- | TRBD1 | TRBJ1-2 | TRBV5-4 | TGTGCCAGCAGCAAGGGACAGGGGGCGACTAACTATGGCTACACCTTC | CASSKGQGATNYGYTF
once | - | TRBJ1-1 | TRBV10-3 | TGTGCCATCAGTGAAAACAGGGTAGACACTGAAGCTTTCTTT | CAISENRVDTEAFF
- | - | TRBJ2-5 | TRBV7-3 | TGTGCCAGCAGCTCTGGACAGACCCAAGAGACCCAGTACTTC | CASSSGQTQETQYF
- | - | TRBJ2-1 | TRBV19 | TGTGCCAGTAGTCAGGGATGGGATGAGCAGTTCTTC | CASSQGWDEQFF
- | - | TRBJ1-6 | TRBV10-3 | TGTGCCATCAGCGCGGGACTCTATAATTCACCCCTCCACTTT | CAISAGLYNSPLHF
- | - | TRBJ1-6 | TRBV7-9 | TGTGCCAGCAGCTTAGCACAGCCTAATTCACCCCTCCACTTT | CASSLAQPNSPLHF
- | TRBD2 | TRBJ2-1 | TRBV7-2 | TGTGCCAGCAGCATGCTAGCGGCAACTTACAATGAGCAGTTCTTC | CASSMLAATYNEQFF
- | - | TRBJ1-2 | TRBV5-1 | TGCGCCAGCAGCTTTGGGACCGCGGGGGCCTATGGCTACACCTTC | CASSFGTAGAYGYTF
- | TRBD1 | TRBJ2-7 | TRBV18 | TGTGCCAGCTCACCGCCGGGACAGGGATTCAACGAGCAGTACTTC | CASSPPGQGFNEQYF